Below are 3 T cell receptor beta chains sequenced from a single sample in a study of blood T cell repertoires in COVID-19. Some clones are missing from TCRdb's copy, which holds only in-frame ones; the method was immunoSEQ multiplex PCR. The table lists roughly 11,000 clones, 60% to 85% of them singletons, with 5% to 6.5% in the top ten. Sequencing input: peripheral blood. These receptors originate from a man in his sixties with COVID-19, enrolled during active disease.

This clone was seen only a few times. The V gene is TRBV10-3, the J gene TRBJ1-1; D gene unclear. Germline V gene sequence: CDR1 ENHRY, CDR2 SYGVKD. The CDR3 length is 15 residues. V was cut by 0 bases and J by 5 bases, with 13 bases left in between. The CDR3 sequence: CAISESEGGATEAFF. The CDR3 bases are TGTGCCATCAGTGAGTCGGAGGGAGGTGCGACTGAAGCTTTCTTT.

The chain employs TRBV11-2 and TRBJ2-1, with TRBD2 identical over 10 bases. CDR3 size: 15 residues. Per germline, CDR1 SGHAT and CDR2 FQNNGV. V lost 5 bases, J lost 6 bases, and 7 bases stayed unmatched. The CDR3 is CASSLSGRSGNEQFF. The CDR3 region has the DNA TGTGCCAGCAGCCTTAGCGGGAGGAGTGGCAATGAGCAGTTCTTC.

The sample holds one count of this clone. The chain carries TRBV2 and TRBJ2-3, with D perhaps TRBD1 (5 bases). V lost 1 base and J lost 4, with 9 bases in between. The CDR3 totals 14 residues. Looked up from germline, CDR1 is SNHLY and CDR2 is FYNNEI. CDR3 bases: TGTGCCAGCAGTGAAGATAGGGGCCCAGATACGCAGTATTTT. It specifies CASSEDRGPDTQYF.